This T cell receptor (beta chain) was documented in a study of blood T cell repertoires in COVID-19. Study as a whole: Researchers got acute and convalescent COVID-19 samples from the United States, Italy and Spain. From T cells, B-cell-depleted T cells, or PBMCs came the material, which was cDNA or gDNA.

CDR1 SGHRS and CDR2 YFSETQ come from the germline V gene. This CDR3 is built from 15 residues. V lost 4 bases and J lost 0, with 12 bases in between. Original methodology: It was from reference gene primer amplification that nucleated cell counts were estimated. Clones were read by immunoSEQ multiplex PCR, and TCRdb kept only the in-frame ones, dropping some. V, J and clone size are taken as reported in that table, and D and trimming were inferred from the DNA itself. The table records roughly 180,000 clones, 86% of them present only once. The sequence derives from a man aged 70-80 years with active or convalescent COVID-19. V and J are TRBV5-1 and TRBJ2-3; weak D call: TRBD1 (6 bases). The sequencing input was peripheral blood. CDR3 DNA: TGCGCCAGCAGCCCAACAGGGTTAAGCACAGATACGCAGTATTTT. Translating gives CASSPTGLSTDTQYF. Looking up the rest from reference TRBV5-1 and TRBJ2-3 gives the full variable domain: KAGVTQTPRYLIKTRGQQVTLSCSPISGHRSVSWYQQTPGQGLQFLFEYFSETQRNKGNFPGRFSGRQFSNSRSEMNVSTLELGDSALYLCASSPTGLSTDTQYFGPGTRLTVL.